This T cell receptor (beta chain) is from a study of blood T cell repertoires in COVID-19. Study-level background: Sites across the United States, Italy and Spain contributed samples from acute and convalescent COVID-19. T cells, B-cell-depleted T cells, or PBMCs provided the cDNA or gDNA that served as material.

V was shortened by 3 bases and J by 8 bases, with 5 bases between the two germline ends. Germline CDR1 is SNHLY and CDR2 is FYNNEI. The CDR3 length is 11 residues. Per the study methods: For nucleated cells, counts were estimated from reference gene primer amplification. Measured with immunoSEQ multiplex PCR; TCRdb has only the in-frame clones, and not every one. V, J and clone size reflect that table, while D and trimming were determined from the DNA. The sample consists of 70,000 to 95,000 clones, approximately 87% of them appearing once. The clonotype was recovered from a human donor with active COVID-19. The donor label of this sample is uncertain. Sequenced sample: peripheral blood. This chain joins TRBV2 and TRBJ1-3; D is unresolved. The CDR3, as DNA: TGTGCCAGCAGTGATTTAGACACCATATATTTT. Its translation: CASSDLDTIYF.